Sequencing of this TCR beta chain was carried out in a study of blood T cell repertoires in COVID-19. Study-level information: The origin of the acute and convalescent COVID-19 samples was the United States, Italy and Spain. The analysed material was cDNA or gDNA that came from T cells, B-cell-depleted T cells, or PBMCs.

This CDR3 spans 16 amino acids. The ends lost 4 bases at V and 5 bases at J; junction bases unmatched: 10. Germline assignment: CDR1 SGHTS and CDR2 YDEGEE. In the study's own analysis: Researchers report that nucleated cell counts were estimated from reference gene primer amplification. Using immunoSEQ multiplex PCR, the repertoire was profiled, and TCRdb retains in-frame clones only, with some absent. That table is the source of V, J and clone size, and D and trimming were worked out from the DNA. The repertoire consists of about 70,000 clones, with around 80% occurring once and the leading ten covering 15% to 20%.

This chain connects TRBV5-8 to TRBJ2-5, with TRBD2 matching 11 bases. The sequenced sample was peripheral blood. This TCR was sampled from a man aged 70 or older who had recovered from COVID-19. CDR3 in amino acids: CASSNLAGGLGETQYF. CDR3 nucleotide sequence: TGTGCCAGCAGCAACTTAGCGGGGGGGCTGGGGGAGACCCAGTACTTC. The whole variable domain, filled in from reference TRBV5-8 and TRBJ2-5, reads EAGVTQSPTHLIKTRGQQATLRCSPISGHTSVYWYQQALGLGLQFLLWYDEGEERNRGNFPPRFSGRQFPNYSSELNVNALELEDSALYLCASSNLAGGLGETQYFGPGTRLLVL.